Listed below are T cell receptor beta chains from one sample, sequenced in a study of blood T cells in healthy people across ages. TCRdb reanalysed the 5' RACE reads using MiXCR and keeps one entry per CDR3 protein. The sample records over 1,200,000 distinct CDR3 sequences, approximately 59% being singletons. The sample consisted of blood. The source is a man aged 18 to 35 in good health. CDR3s include the opening cysteine and the closing phenylalanine or tryptophan. The D gene is left open where the match is weak. Only part of the rows carry a size: once, few, many, or a class if the clone is expanded.

len	d_gene	abundance	v_gene	j_gene	CDR3nt	CDR3aa
15	.	few	TRBV6-5	TRBJ1-5	TGTGCCAGCAGTCGGGGGGAGGGGCTTCGACAGCCCCAGCATTTT	CASSRGEGLRQPQHF
13	.	.	TRBV6-1	TRBJ1-1	TGTGCCAGCAGTGAGAATAAGGGCACTTCGGCTTTCTTT	CASSENKGTSAFF
15	TRBD1	.	TRBV4-3	TRBJ1-2	TGCGCCAGCAGCCAACAGACAGGGGATTTAGCTGGCTACACCTTC	CASSQQTGDLAGYTF
13	.	.	TRBV29-1	TRBJ2-7	TGCAGCGTTCGGTTTATGAGCACCTACGAGCAGTACTTC	CSVRFMSTYEQYF
19	TRBD2	once	TRBV4-1	TRBJ2-3	TGCGCCAGCAGCCTTGGACTAGCGGGAGTTCGACGGGCCACAGATACGCAGTATTTT	CASSLGLAGVRRATDTQYF
12	.	few	TRBV12-3/TRBV12-4	TRBJ2-1	TGTGCCAGCACGGGGCCCAACAATGAGCAGTTCTTC	CASTGPNNEQFF
16	.	.	TRBV7-9	TRBJ2-2	TGTGCCAGCAGCTTCCGCAGGGAAGGGGACACCGGGGAGCTGTTTTTT	CASSFRREGDTGELFF
15	TRBD1	.	TRBV6-5	TRBJ2-7	TGTGCCAGCAGTAGACCCGGGACAGATCACTACGAGCAGTACTTC	CASSRPGTDHYEQYF
13	.	.	TRBV4-2	TRBJ2-1	TGTGCCAGCAGCCAAGATAGCAGAGAGACCCAGTTCTTC	CASSQDSRETQFF
18	.	few	TRBV7-7	TRBJ2-4	TGTGCTAGCAGCTGGCGACAGGGAGGGGAAATAGCCAAAAACATTCAGTACTTC	CASSWRQGGEIAKNIQYF
15	.	.	TRBV2	TRBJ1-5	TGTGCCAGCAGTGAAGTGTACGGCGGGAATCAGCCCCAGCATTTT	CASSEVYGGNQPQHF
14	TRBD2	.	TRBV25-1	TRBJ2-7	TGTGCCAGCAGGGGGACGGGGGAGGGGTACGAGCAGTACTTC	CASRGTGEGYEQYF
15	.	.	TRBV25-1	TRBJ1-1	TGTGCCAGGCCTACAACCGGGACGGCGAACACTGAAGCTTTCTTT	CARPTTGTANTEAFF
13	.	.	TRBV6-2/TRBV6-3	TRBJ1-2	TGTGCCAGCAGGCGGGACCCTGCGCCTGGCTACACCTTC	CASRRDPAPGYTF
17	.	.	TRBV28	TRBJ2-6	TGTGCCAGCAGTTCCCCCGTGGGGATCTCTGGGGCCAACGTCCTGACTTTC	CASSSPVGISGANVLTF
14	.	.	TRBV6-5	TRBJ2-2	TGTGCCAGCAGTTACTCGAAGGGACTCGGGGAGCTGTTTTTT	CASSYSKGLGELFF
14	.	few	TRBV7-8	TRBJ2-5	TGTGCCAGCAGCCGTGGAGGTGCAGGGGAGACCCAGTACTTC	CASSRGGAGETQYF
15	.	once	TRBV27	TRBJ1-1	TGTGCCAGCAGTTTTCACGGCCCTCTGAACACTGAAGCTTTCTTT	CASSFHGPLNTEAFF
17	.	.	TRBV7-2	TRBJ1-6	TGTGCCAGCAGCCCACTCCCGACAGGACCGTATAATTCACCCCTCCACTTT	CASSPLPTGPYNSPLHF
15	TRBD1	.	TRBV5-5	TRBJ1-5	TGTGCCAGCAGACTAACAGGGGAGGCGGGTCAGCCCCAGCATTTT	CASRLTGEAGQPQHF
15	TRBD2	.	TRBV5-1	TRBJ2-1	TGCGCCAGCAGCTGGACTAGTTTGTATGCGGATGAGCAGTTCTTC	CASSWTSLYADEQFF
14	.	.	TRBV7-2	TRBJ2-7	TGTGCCAGCAGCTCCCCCGGGACGGTCTACGAGCAGTACTTC	CASSSPGTVYEQYF
17	TRBD2	.	TRBV16	TRBJ2-7	TGTGCCAGCAGCCCCTTAGCCGGGAGGGACCCTTTCTACGAGCAGTACTTC	CASSPLAGRDPFYEQYF
16	TRBD2	.	TRBV5-6	TRBJ2-7	TGTGCCAGCAGCCCCGGACTAGCGGGCCCTCCCTACGAGCAGTACTTC	CASSPGLAGPPYEQYF
17	.	.	TRBV4-1	TRBJ2-2	TGCGCCAGCAGCCAAATACACGGACCCACCATGGCCGGGGAGCTGTTTTTT	CASSQIHGPTMAGELFF
14	.	few	TRBV12-3/TRBV12-4	TRBJ2-7	TGTGCCAGCAGTCTATCTTTAATCTCCTACGAGCAGTACTTC	CASSLSLISYEQYF
12	.	few	TRBV20-1	TRBJ2-7	TGCAGTGCTAGAGATCTCGAGTTCGAGCAGTACTTC	CSARDLEFEQYF
15	TRBD2	.	TRBV12-5	TRBJ2-5	TGTGCTAGTGGTTTGGGACTAGCGACGGGAGAGACCCAGTACTTC	CASGLGLATGETQYF
12	.	few	TRBV27	TRBJ2-7	TGTGCCAGCGGGGGTGGGATTTACGAGCAGTACTTC	CASGGGIYEQYF
14	TRBD2	.	TRBV20-1	TRBJ2-1	TGCAGTGCTAAACCCGGACTAGAGTACAATGAGCAGTTCTTC	CSAKPGLEYNEQFF
15	TRBD2	.	TRBV29-1	TRBJ2-1	TGCAGCGTTGACACTAGCGGGGGGGATATCGATGAGCAGTTCTTC	CSVDTSGGDIDEQFF
14	TRBD2	.	TRBV29-1	TRBJ2-1	TGCAGCGTTGCGGGGACTAGCGGGGGAGAGACCCAGTTCTTC	CSVAGTSGGETQFF
17	.	.	TRBV12-5	TRBJ1-6	TGTGCTAGTGGTTTGGTGCGGTTGGGCTCCTATAATTCACCCCTCCACTTT	CASGLVRLGSYNSPLHF
14	.	few	TRBV6-1	TRBJ2-2	TGTGCCAGCAGTGATCAGGGTACAACCGGGGAGCTGTTTTTT	CASSDQGTTGELFF
13	.	.	TRBV29-1	TRBJ2-3	TGCAGCGCCGGGACAAAAATAACAGATACGCAGTATTTT	CSAGTKITDTQYF
14	TRBD2	.	TRBV7-6	TRBJ2-7	TGTGCCAGCGGACCACTAGCGGGAGCGGACGAGCAGTACTTC	CASGPLAGADEQYF
18	TRBD2	once	TRBV12-3/TRBV12-4	TRBJ2-1	TGTGCCAGCAGGTCCGATGCTAGCGGGGGGTTCCATAGCGATGAGCAGTTCTTC	CASRSDASGGFHSDEQFF
15	TRBD1	.	TRBV28	TRBJ1-6	TGTGCCAGCAGCCCCACAGGGGTCGGGAATTCACCCCTCCACTTT	CASSPTGVGNSPLHF
14	.	.	TRBV6-6	TRBJ2-3	TGTGCCAGCAGTCCGCATGCCGGCTCAGATACGCAGTATTTT	CASSPHAGSDTQYF
15	TRBD2	.	TRBV27	TRBJ2-3	TGTGCCAGCAGTTTAAGCGGGGGCCCCTTAGGTACGCAGTATTTT	CASSLSGGPLGTQYF
14	.	many	TRBV5-1	TRBJ2-1	TGTGCCAGCAGCTTAGATGGCGGCTACAATGAGCAGTTCTTC	CASSLDGGYNEQFF
18	TRBD1	.	TRBV12-3/TRBV12-4	TRBJ2-5	TGTGCCAGCAGTTGGGGGCACCAGGACAGGACACTAAAAGAGACCCAGTACTTC	CASSWGHQDRTLKETQYF
14	.	few	TRBV6-2/TRBV6-3	TRBJ1-2	TGTGCCAGCAGTTACGGCCGGGGGCGATCTGGCTACACCTTC	CASSYGRGRSGYTF
18	TRBD2	.	TRBV7-8	TRBJ2-3	TGTGCCAGCAGCTTAGATCGGGCTAGCGGGCTTAGCACAGATACGCAGTATTTT	CASSLDRASGLSTDTQYF
13	.	few	TRBV4-1	TRBJ1-2	TGCGCCAGCAGCCAACCTACTCTCTATGGCTACACCTTC	CASSQPTLYGYTF
16	TRBD2	.	TRBV25-1	TRBJ2-1	TGTGCCAGCAGTGAAAAAAAGCGGGGGGCCTTTGGAGAGCAGTTCTTC	CASSEKKRGAFGEQFF
16	.	.	TRBV6-6	TRBJ1-3	TGTGCCAGCAGTTCCCTGGCGGGGGGCTCTGGAAACACCATATATTTT	CASSSLAGGSGNTIYF
14	.	.	TRBV7-9	TRBJ2-7	TGTGCCAGCAGCTCCCCATCGAAGTCCTACGAGCAGTACTTC	CASSSPSKSYEQYF
15	.	few	TRBV11-2	TRBJ1-6	TGTGCCAGCAGCTTAACGTCAGTCCCTGATTCACCCCTCCACTTT	CASSLTSVPDSPLHF
14	.	.	TRBV28	TRBJ2-3	TGTGCCAGCAGAACTGACGTGGGTACAGATGCGCAGTATTTT	CASRTDVGTDAQYF
14	TRBD2	once	TRBV28	TRBJ2-7	TGTGCCAGCATGCTACGGGGGGGCCTCTACGAGCAGTACTTC	CASMLRGGLYEQYF
15	.	.	TRBV9	TRBJ2-1	TGTGCCAGCAGCGTAGGGAACAGGGTTGGGAATGAGCAGTTCTTC	CASSVGNRVGNEQFF
16	.	.	TRBV7-7	TRBJ2-3	TGTGCCAGCAGCTCCGGGCTGGGGGGTAGCACAGATACGCAGTATTTT	CASSSGLGGSTDTQYF
10	.	.	TRBV11-3	TRBJ1-2	TGTGCCAGCAGCTTTATTTACTACACCTTC	CASSFIYYTF